The 15 T cell receptor beta chains reported below all come from one sample, sequenced in a study of T cell changes during pregnancy in multiple sclerosis (dated by TCRdb to about 2019). Receptors were amplified or captured by the immunoSEQ multiplex PCR assay. TCRdb carries this immuneACCESS record with in-frame sequences only. Its versions omit some clonotypes, under half of them owing to an unresolved V gene in the studies checked, with the rest unexplained. This sample has about 44,000 clones in its table, and 95% to 97% of those were observed once. The ten most abundant clones make up 0.89% of the sample. This sample comprised peripheral blood, obtained in the second trimester of pregnancy. These receptors came from a female donor with multiple sclerosis, enrolled in a pregnancy study.

The chain has TRBV19 and TRBJ2-5; 9 nucleotides line up with TRBD2. CDR3 length: 14 residues. V dropped 1 base and J dropped 11; count of bases not matched to a gene: 8. Germline CDR1 and CDR2: LNHDA and SQIVND (reference sequence). The CDR3: CASSIGAGGPLQYF. The CDR3 DNA reads as TGTGCCAGTAGTATAGGGGCGGGAGGGCCGCTACAGTACTTC.

This sequence joins TRBV7-3 and TRBJ2-3, with 7 bases lining up with TRBD2. With 3 bases clipped from V and 2 bases from J, the junction kept 2 bases outside the gene matches. Germline CDR1 is SGHTA and CDR2 is FQGTGA. The CDR3 extends over 14 amino acids. This CDR3 is CASSLAGDTDTQYF. Written as DNA, the CDR3 is TGTGCCAGCAGCTTGGCGGGAGACACAGATACGCAGTATTTT.

The J gene is TRBJ1-2, the V gene TRBV18; D gene unclear. This CDR3 is built from 14 residues. Germline CDR1 and CDR2: KGHSH and LQKENI. The V end lost 0 bases, the J end lost 7 bases, and 12 bases lay between the germline ends. The CDR3 region is CASSPPYPGTGYTF. CDR3 bases: TGTGCCAGCTCACCACCGTACCCGGGTACTGGCTACACCTTC.

This chain links TRBV11-1 with TRBJ2-7; 8 positions agree with TRBD1. Trimming cost V 0 bases and J 1 base; bases outside gene matches: 5. Germline V gene sequence: CDR1 SGHAT, CDR2 FQDESV (reference sequence). The CDR3 extends over 16 amino acids. The CDR3 loop is CASSLASDRGSYEQYF. In DNA form, the CDR3 reads TGTGCCAGCAGCTTAGCGAGCGACAGGGGATCCTACGAGCAGTACTTC.

In its sample, this clone was seen once. This chain uses TRBV18 with TRBJ2-7, with 8 bases that match TRBD2. The CDR3 length is 14 residues. Germline CDR1 reads KGHSH; CDR2 reads LQKENI. V was clipped by 3 bases and J by 6 bases; unmatched bases: 7. The CDR3 spells CASSPTSGWTEQYF. In DNA form, the CDR3 reads TGTGCCAGCTCACCCACTAGCGGCTGGACCGAGCAGTACTTC. The whole variable domain, filled in from reference TRBV18 and TRBJ2-7, reads NAGVMQNPRHLVRRRGQEARLRCSPMKGHSHVYWYRQLPEEGLKFMVYLQKENIIDESGMPKERFSAEFPKEGPSILRIQQVVRGDSAAYFCASSPTSGWTEQYFGPGTRLTVT.

This sequence joins TRBV7-2 and TRBJ2-1, with 8 bases that match TRBD2. With V trimmed by 4 bases and J by 6 bases, 8 bases remained unmatched. The V gene's germline CDR1 is SGHTA and CDR2 FQGNSA. CDR3 length: 15 amino acids. The CDR3, as DNA: TGTGCCAGCAGCTCCCCGGGACTAGTAGGCAATGAGCAGTTCTTC. Its translation: CASSSPGLVGNEQFF.

The chain carries TRBV4-1 and TRBJ2-1; 8 bases agree with TRBD2. Germline CDR1 reads MGHRA; CDR2 reads YSYEKL. The CDR3 extends over 16 amino acids. The V and J ends lost 4 bases and 8 bases, in that order; junction bases with no gene match: 13. The CDR3 DNA reads as TGCGCCAGCAGCCCGGGGGGGGGTTGGATTCCGGATGAGCAGTTCTTC. It yields the protein CASSPGGGWIPDEQFF.

The chain combines TRBV29-1 with TRBJ1-2; possible D gene TRBD1, 5 bases. V shed 4 bases and J shed 0 bases, with 6 bases lying between them. Germline-derived CDR1 and CDR2 are SQVTM and ANQGSEA. The CDR3 has 12 residues. DNA of the CDR3: TGCAGCGTTGGACAGACTAACTATGGCTACACCTTC. Its translation: CSVGQTNYGYTF.

This sequence joins TRBV9 and TRBJ1-1; no firm D call. The germline V gene encodes CDR1 SGDLS and CDR2 YYNGEE. With 4 bases removed from V and 6 bases from J, the gap between germline ends came to 7 bases. The CDR3 covers 11 residues. The CDR3 reads CASSPYPEAFF. In DNA, the CDR3 is TGTGCCAGCAGCCCCTACCCTGAAGCTTTCTTT. The full variable domain, with the rest looked up from reference TRBV9 and TRBJ1-1, is DSGVTQTPKHLITATGQRVTLRCSPRSGDLSVYWYQQSLDQGLQFLIQYYNGEERAKGNILERFSAQQFPDLHSELNLSSLELGDSALYFCASSPYPEAFFGQGTRLTVV.

J is TRBJ1-5 and V is TRBV5-6; D possibly corresponds to TRBD1 (6 bases). The CDR3 spans 16 residues. Germline CDR1 is SGHDT and CDR2 is YYEEEE. V lost 0 bases to trimming and J lost 2 bases, with 12 bases between them. CDR3 protein: CASSLGAGDRNQPQHF. The CDR3 DNA is TGTGCCAGCAGCTTGGGGGCAGGGGACCGCAATCAGCCCCAGCATTTT. The variable domain in full, with the rest retrieved from reference TRBV5-6 and TRBJ1-5, is DAGVTQSPTHLIKTRGQQVTLRCSPKSGHDTVSWYQQALGQGPQFIFQYYEEEERQRGNFPDRFSGHQFPNYSSELNVNALLLGDSALYLCASSLGAGDRNQPQHFGDGTRLSIL.

V gene TRBV6-4 combines with J gene TRBJ2-1, with 9 positions matching TRBD2. Per germline, CDR1 MRHNA and CDR2 SNTAGT. V lost 4 bases and J lost 4; bases outside the gene matches: 5. The CDR3 loop spans 15 amino acids. The DNA of the CDR3 is TGTGCCAGCAGTGTTAGCGGGGGCACGTACAATGAGCAGTTCTTC. The encoded protein is CASSVSGGTYNEQFF.

The V gene is TRBV6-4, the J gene TRBJ1-2; 8 positions match TRBD1. The germline V gene encodes CDR1 MRHNA and CDR2 SNTAGT. V dropped 3 bases and J dropped 4; count of bases not matched to a gene: 10. The CDR3 consists of 16 residues. CDR3 protein: CASSEAGGFGVYGYTF. The CDR3 DNA sequence: TGTGCCAGCAGTGAAGCAGGGGGCTTTGGGGTCTATGGCTACACCTTC.

The genes are TRBV7-9 and TRBJ1-1; possibly TRBD1 for D (5 bases). The ends were cut back, 6 bases at V and 0 bases at J, with 14 bases in the middle. The length of the CDR3 is 15 residues. Germline V gene data show CDR1 as SEHNR and CDR2 as FQNEAQ (reference sequence). The CDR3 region is CASRPTTVLNTEAFF. The CDR3 region has the DNA TGTGCCAGCAGACCGACGACAGTTTTGAACACTGAAGCTTTCTTT.

V is TRBV4-3 and J is TRBJ1-6; D unresolved. Trimming took 1 base from V and 5 from J, leaving 6 bases between them. There are 14 residues in the CDR3. Germline V gene lookup returns CDR1 LGHNA and CDR2 YSLEER. The CDR3 DNA sequence: TGCGCCAGCAGCCAAGGCAGAAATAATTCACCCCTCCACTTT. Encoded protein: CASSQGRNNSPLHF.

The CDR3 DNA is TGCGCCAGTAACCACGGCAGCGGGGGCCTACTAAGCTCCTACAATGAGCAGTTCTTC. Its protein is CASNHGSGGLLSSYNEQFF. J is TRBJ2-1 and V is TRBV4-1; TRBD2 matches at 8 bases. Germline V CDR1 and CDR2: MGHRA, YSYEKL. The CDR3 totals 19 residues. The V segment lost 9 bases and the J segment 0 bases; nucleotides outside the gene matches: 19.